This is a list of T cell receptor beta chains from one sample in a study of shared clonotypes between healthy human individuals. Sequencing used immunoSEQ multiplex PCR; TCRdb keeps in-frame clones, though not all of them. The table includes 470,000 or so clones, 81% detected once. The sequenced sample consisted of PBMCs. The receptors here all came from a woman in her thirties or forties in good health. Some clones in this sample may be carry-over from other donors' samples. Each CDR3 is given with its conserved first and last residue. Fields, in order: CDR3 length, V gene, D gene, J gene, clone size, CDR3 DNA, CDR3 protein. A D gene is named only where the DNA matches it firmly. Clone size, where shown, is once, few, many, or a class for clones that have expanded.

13	TRBV18	TRBD1	TRBJ1-2	-	TGTGCCAGCTCACCTGGGACAGGCTATGGCTACACCTTC	CASSPGTGYGYTF
14	TRBV11-2	TRBD1	TRBJ1-3	-	TGTGCCAGCAGCTTGGACAGGGCTGGAAACACCATATATTTT	CASSLDRAGNTIYF
12	TRBV19	-	TRBJ1-3	-	TGTGCCAGTAGTATCGTTTCGGACACCATATATTTT	CASSIVSDTIYF
12	TRBV11-2	-	TRBJ2-7	few	TGTGCCAGCAGCTTAGGGGTTGGGGAGCAGTACTTC	CASSLGVGEQYF
13	TRBV7-7	TRBD1	TRBJ2-1	-	TGTGCTAGCAGCTTGGACAGGACCGATGAGCAGTTCTTC	CASSLDRTDEQFF
14	TRBV28	TRBD2	TRBJ2-7	-	TGTGCCAGCAGTTTTGCGGGAGGGCTGTACGAGCAGTACTTC	CASSFAGGLYEQYF
15	TRBV9	-	TRBJ2-6	-	TGTGCCAGCAGCGCAGGGGTCCCTGGGGCCAACGTCCTGACTTTC	CASSAGVPGANVLTF
16	TRBV7-2	-	TRBJ2-7	-	TGTGCCAGCAGTCTTGGGGCACCCTGGGTCACCTACGAGCAGTACTTC	CASSLGAPWVTYEQYF
15	TRBV28	-	TRBJ1-5	-	TGTGCCAGCCGCCGCGGGGGGGGTAGCGATCAGCCCCAGCATTTT	CASRRGGGSDQPQHF
13	TRBV5-1	-	TRBJ2-5	-	TGCGCCAGCAGCTTTGCAGGAAAAGAGACCCAGTACTTC	CASSFAGKETQYF
15	TRBV5-4	TRBD1	TRBJ1-2	-	TGTGCCAGCAGCTTGGGGGGACAGGGGGCTGGAGGCTACACCTTC	CASSLGGQGAGGYTF
12	TRBV29-1	TRBD1	TRBJ1-2	-	TGCAGCGTTGAGGACAGGGCAGATGGCTACACCTTC	CSVEDRADGYTF
14	TRBV30	TRBD1	TRBJ1-2	-	TGTGCCTGGAGTCGTACAGGGGGCGGCTATGGCTACACCTTC	CAWSRTGGGYGYTF
17	TRBV10-3	-	TRBJ1-3	-	TGTGCCATCCTCAAAATCGACAGGCTATTTACTGGAAACACCATATATTTT	CAILKIDRLFTGNTIYF
15	TRBV10-3	-	TRBJ1-5	once	TGTGCCATCAGTGAGTCGACCCTGGTGGGTCAGCCCCAGCATTTT	CAISESTLVGQPQHF
13	TRBV7-9	-	TRBJ2-2	-	TGTGCCAGCAGTTCGGGGCTCACCGGGGAGCTGTTTTTT	CASSSGLTGELFF
11	TRBV5-1	-	TRBJ2-5	medium-sized	TGCGCCAGCAGCTTCCAAGAGACCCAGTACTTC	CASSFQETQYF
19	TRBV7-9	TRBD2	TRBJ2-3	-	TGTGCCAGCAGCCCGAGGGGGGCTAGCGGGACCCCTAGCACAGATACGCAGTATTTT	CASSPRGASGTPSTDTQYF
16	TRBV9	-	TRBJ2-2	-	TGTGCCAGCAGCGTAGCGGGAGATGGACTGACCGGGGAGCTGTTTTTT	CASSVAGDGLTGELFF
14	TRBV6-5	-	TRBJ2-7	-	TGTGCCAGCAGTTACTCGAGTCAGGGCTACGAGCAGTACTTC	CASSYSSQGYEQYF
15	TRBV28	-	TRBJ1-3	-	TGTGCCAGCAGACCTAGGCAGTTCTCTGGAAACACCATATATTTT	CASRPRQFSGNTIYF
13	TRBV10-2	-	TRBJ2-3	-	TGCGCCAGCAGCCCCTTTGTAGGAGATACGCAGTATTTT	CASSPFVGDTQYF
15	TRBV7-9	-	TRBJ2-1	-	TGTGCCAGCAGCTTATATGGGTTGGACGGGGGTGAGCAGTTCTTC	CASSLYGLDGGEQFF
14	TRBV6-1	TRBD1	TRBJ1-1	-	TGTGCCAGCAGTTCCCGGGACAGGGGCACTGAAGCTTTCTTT	CASSSRDRGTEAFF
15	TRBV7-9	TRBD2	TRBJ2-2	-	TGTGCCAGCAGCTTGGGACTAGCCGAGGGCGGGGAGCTGTTTTTT	CASSLGLAEGGELFF
16	TRBV4-2	TRBD1	TRBJ1-2	-	TGTGCCAGCAGCCAAGTGGATCCAGGGGGTAGAATAGGCTACACCTTC	CASSQVDPGGRIGYTF
15	TRBV30	TRBD2	TRBJ2-7	-	TGTGCCTGGAGGCCCACTAGCGGGAGTGTCTACGAGCAGTACTTC	CAWRPTSGSVYEQYF
16	TRBV5-1	TRBD2	TRBJ2-5	-	TGCGCCAGCAGCCCCGGACTAGCGGGGTACCAAGAGACCCAGTACTTC	CASSPGLAGYQETQYF
11	TRBV9	TRBD1	TRBJ2-1	-	TGTGCCAGCAGCCCAGGACAGGGTTTGTTCTTC	CASSPGQGLFF
14	TRBV5-1	-	TRBJ1-2	-	TGCGCCAGCAGCTTTTTCGAAGTGGGGGACGGCTACACCTTC	CASSFFEVGDGYTF
13	TRBV19	-	TRBJ1-2	-	TGTGCCAGTAGTTACAGATCTAACTATGGCTACACCTTC	CASSYRSNYGYTF
13	TRBV18	TRBD1	TRBJ2-7	once	TGTGCCAGCTCACCAGGGACAGTTTACGAGCAGTACTTC	CASSPGTVYEQYF
14	TRBV5-1	TRBD2	TRBJ2-7	few	TGCGCCAGCAGCTTGAGGCTAGCGGGAGCCGAGCAGTACTTC	CASSLRLAGAEQYF
16	TRBV27	-	TRBJ1-2	-	TGTGCCAGCAGCCCTCCTGCCCCGGCGAAGATCTATGGCTACACCTTC	CASSPPAPAKIYGYTF
16	TRBV10-3	-	TRBJ2-1	-	TGTGCCATCAGTGAGTCTACGGGTGGGTCCTACAATGAGCAGTTCTTC	CAISESTGGSYNEQFF
15	TRBV9	TRBD2	TRBJ2-7	-	TGTGCCAGCAGCGTAGGCGGGAGGAGTCCCTACGAGCAGTACTTC	CASSVGGRSPYEQYF
15	TRBV4-1	TRBD2	TRBJ2-1	-	TGCGCCAGCAGCCAACTAGCGGTCGCCTACAATGAGCAGTTCTTC	CASSQLAVAYNEQFF
17	TRBV7-7	TRBD2	TRBJ2-1	-	TGTGCCAGCAGCGCGTATCCCGGGACTAGCGGGATCAATGAGCAGTTCTTC	CASSAYPGTSGINEQFF
14	TRBV7-3	TRBD1	TRBJ2-5	-	TGTGCCAGCAGCTTGACAGGGGGTCAAGAGACCCAGTACTTC	CASSLTGGQETQYF
12	TRBV4-1	-	TRBJ2-3	-	TGCGCCAGCAGCCAAGTAGGTAATACGCAGTATTTT	CASSQVGNTQYF
12	TRBV7-2	-	TRBJ1-4	few	TGTGCCAGCAGACAGGACACAGAAAAACTGTTTTTT	CASRQDTEKLFF
12	TRBV2	-	TRBJ1-2	-	TGTGCCAGCAGTGAGGGGCGAAATGGCTACACCTTC	CASSEGRNGYTF
15	TRBV10-3	-	TRBJ1-3	-	TGTGCCATCAGTGAGTCGCTCAGCTCTGGAAACACCATATATTTT	CAISESLSSGNTIYF
13	TRBV9	-	TRBJ2-3	-	TGTGCCAGCAACCGGGATTTATTCGATACGCAGTATTTT	CASNRDLFDTQYF
13	TRBV6-6	-	TRBJ1-1	once	TGTGCCAGCAGTTACGGGAAGAACACTGAAGCTTTCTTT	CASSYGKNTEAFF